These T cell receptor beta chains were read from a single sample in a study of response to subunit inactivated influenza vaccine. TCRdb redid the calling of the RT-PCR reads with MiXCR, one entry per CDR3 protein. The data contain 500,000 to 600,000 distinct CDR3 sequences, 10% to 15% of them singletons. The sample consisted of PBMCs from blood, taken roughly 45 days after vaccination. These receptors were collected from a man aged 50 or older who received an inactivated influenza vaccine. The CDR3 runs from the conserved cysteine through the conserved F or W. Each record gives: J gene, D gene, V gene, clone size, CDR3 protein, CDR3 DNA. The D gene is left open where the match is weak. For some rows the clone size is stated as once, few or many, or as a class when expanded; others skip it.

TRBJ2-1	.	TRBV6-2/TRBV6-3	once	CASSYWSASYNEQFF	TGTGCCAGCAGTTACTGGTCGGCCTCCTACAATGAGCAGTTCTTC
TRBJ2-5	.	TRBV20-1	.	CSPRGGAEETQYF	TGCAGCCCAAGGGGGGGAGCTGAAGAGACCCAGTACTTC
TRBJ1-6	.	TRBV10-3	many	CAISEWQTNSPLHF	TGTGCCATCAGTGAGTGGCAGACAAATTCACCCCTCCACTTT
TRBJ2-7	TRBD1	TRBV29-1	many	CSVGLISGQAYEQYF	TGCAGCGTCGGTCTAATCTCGGGACAGGCATATGAGCAGTACTTC
TRBJ2-2	.	TRBV10-2	many	CASTLTGELFF	TGCGCCAGCACCCTCACCGGGGAGCTGTTTTTT
TRBJ2-7	.	TRBV28	.	CASSFTGPSYEQYF	TGTGCCAGCAGTTTTACGGGGCCGAGTTACGAGCAGTACTTC
TRBJ2-1	.	TRBV6-1	few	CASSDSYGTLPPYNEQFF	TGTGCCAGCAGTGATAGTTACGGGACACTACCCCCCTACAATGAGCAGTTCTTC
TRBJ2-3	TRBD2	TRBV20-1	many	CSARRRSGGATDTQYF	TGCAGTGCTAGGAGAAGGAGCGGGGGGGCCACAGATACGCAGTATTTT
TRBJ1-1	.	TRBV7-8	few	CASLPEYLITEAFF	TGTGCCAGCCTGCCGGAATATCTCATCACTGAAGCTTTCTTT
TRBJ2-5	.	TRBV15	.	CATSRQPQETQHF	TGTGCCACCAGCAGACAGCCCCAAGAGACCCAGCACTTC
TRBJ1-2	.	TRBV6-2/TRBV6-3	.	CASSYSQGGYTF	TGTGCCAGCAGTTACTCCCAGGGAGGCTACACCTTC
TRBJ2-5	.	TRBV5-1	few	CASSFQGKGQETQYF	TGCGCCAGCAGCTTCCAGGGAAAAGGACAAGAGACCCAGTACTTC
TRBJ1-2	.	TRBV7-9	few	CASSSGWNPLYGYTF	TGTGCCAGCAGCTCCGGGTGGAATCCTCTTTATGGCTACACCTTC
TRBJ1-1	.	TRBV20-1	few	CSAIEGNTEAFF	TGCAGTGCTATCGAGGGGAACACTGAAGCTTTCTTT
TRBJ2-7	.	TRBV14	.	CASSYGMGTYEQYF	TGTGCCAGCAGCTACGGGATGGGGACCTACGAGCAGTACTTC
TRBJ2-3	.	TRBV12-3/TRBV12-4	.	CASTITSDTQYF	TGTGCCAGCACCATTACTTCAGATACGCAGTATTTT
TRBJ2-2	.	TRBV5-5	few	CASSFTPTSTYTGELFF	TGTGCCAGCAGCTTCACCCCTACTAGCACCTACACCGGGGAGCTGTTTTTT
TRBJ1-5	.	TRBV12-3/TRBV12-4	.	CASSLRLNQPQHF	TGTGCCAGCAGTTTACGTTTAAATCAGCCCCAGCATTTT
TRBJ2-2	.	TRBV24-1	.	CATSDLGPNTGELFF	TGTGCCACCAGTGATTTGGGACCAAACACCGGGGAGCTGTTTTTT
TRBJ1-5	.	TRBV28	few	CASNTGPGNQPQHF	TGTGCCAGCAATACGGGGCCTGGCAATCAGCCCCAGCATTTT
TRBJ2-3	TRBD2	TRBV7-2	.	CASSPMGAGGTDTQYF	TGTGCCAGCAGCCCCATGGGAGCGGGGGGCACAGATACGCAGTATTTT
TRBJ1-6	.	TRBV5-1	.	CASSLVPGLGESPLHF	TGCGCCAGCAGCTTGGTCCCCGGGCTGGGAGAGTCACCCCTCCACTTT
TRBJ2-1	TRBD2	TRBV25-1	.	CASSDPLAGVGYEQFF	TGTGCCAGCAGTGATCCCCTAGCGGGAGTCGGATATGAGCAGTTCTTC
TRBJ2-1	.	TRBV20-1	.	CSAPGLLDEQFF	TGCAGTGCGCCGGGGTTACTCGATGAGCAGTTCTTC
TRBJ2-1	.	TRBV7-9	.	CASSKPAGTRNEQFF	TGTGCCAGCAGCAAACCTGCCGGGACCAGAAATGAGCAGTTCTTC
TRBJ2-5	.	TRBV4-3	.	CASSPSLGFQETQYF	TGCGCCAGCAGCCCCAGCCTCGGGTTCCAAGAGACCCAGTACTTC
TRBJ1-5	.	TRBV12-3/TRBV12-4	many	CASSFRESNQPQHF	TGTGCCAGCAGTTTCCGGGAGAGCAATCAGCCCCAGCATTTT
TRBJ1-1	TRBD1	TRBV4-3	many	CASSQDWAGGIRGMNTEAFF	TGCGCCAGCAGCCAAGATTGGGCAGGGGGGATTCGGGGGATGAACACTGAAGCTTTCTTT
TRBJ2-1	TRBD2	TRBV7-6	.	CASSLGPQREWSEEQFF	TGTGCCAGCAGCTTAGGGCCCCAGCGGGAGTGGTCGGAGGAGCAGTTCTTC
TRBJ2-2	TRBD2	TRBV20-1	many	CSARLAGGGGELFF	TGCAGTGCTAGATTAGCGGGAGGTGGCGGGGAGCTGTTTTTT
TRBJ1-5	.	TRBV11-2	few	CASSLGRVAPYSNQPQHF	TGTGCCAGCAGCTTAGGAAGGGTGGCTCCCTATAGCAATCAGCCCCAGCATTTT